Detailed here is one T cell receptor (beta chain). Its matching antigen is unknown. This specimen comes from a study of CD8 T cells in ankylosing spondylitis. Quantitative 5'-RACE was performed with molecular barcodes, and it yielded the TCR beta libraries. TCRdb fed the 5' RACE reads into MiXCR, producing one record per CDR3 protein. Among approximately 220,000 distinct CDR3 sequences listed, approximately 20% were seen once. V was trimmed by 4 bases and J by 6 bases, leaving 21 bases between them. CDR1 and CDR2 (germline): MNHEY, SMNVEV (reference sequence). The CDR3 consists of 16 residues. General study points: Clones linked to disease were reported to show significant enrichment in matched ankylosing spondylitis synovial fluid. Disease-linked clones were CD8+ and relatively rare in peripheral blood. Made up of about eight highly homologous variants, a TCR beta motif appeared characteristic of ankylosing spondylitis blood.

The sequence derives from a male donor with ankylosing spondylitis. The chain is built from TRBV27 and TRBJ1-2; D is possibly TRBD1 (6 bases). The sequenced sample consisted of blood, either unsorted or a sorted T cell fraction (not recorded which). The CDR3 DNA sequence: TGTGCCAGCAGTTCTCTCCCCTCGCAGGGGCAGGATGGCTACACCTTC. Protein product: CASSSLPSQGQDGYTF.